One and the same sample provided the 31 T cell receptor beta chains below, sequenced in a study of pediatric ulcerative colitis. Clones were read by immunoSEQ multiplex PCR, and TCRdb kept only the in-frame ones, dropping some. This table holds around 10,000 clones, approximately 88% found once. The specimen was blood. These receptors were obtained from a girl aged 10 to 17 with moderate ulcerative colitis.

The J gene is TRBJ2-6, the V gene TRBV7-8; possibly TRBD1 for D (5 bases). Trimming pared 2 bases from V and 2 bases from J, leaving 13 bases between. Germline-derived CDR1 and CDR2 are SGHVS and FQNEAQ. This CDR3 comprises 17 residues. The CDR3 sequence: CASSLSGISTGANVLTF. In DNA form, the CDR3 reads TGTGCCAGCAGCTTATCAGGGATCTCTACTGGGGCCAACGTCCTGACTTTC.

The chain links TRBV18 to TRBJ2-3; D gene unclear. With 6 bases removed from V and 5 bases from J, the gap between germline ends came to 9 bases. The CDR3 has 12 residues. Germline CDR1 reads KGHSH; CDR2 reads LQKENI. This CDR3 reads CASSQLGDTQYF. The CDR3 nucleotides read TGTGCCAGCTCTCAACTCGGAGATACGCAGTATTTT.

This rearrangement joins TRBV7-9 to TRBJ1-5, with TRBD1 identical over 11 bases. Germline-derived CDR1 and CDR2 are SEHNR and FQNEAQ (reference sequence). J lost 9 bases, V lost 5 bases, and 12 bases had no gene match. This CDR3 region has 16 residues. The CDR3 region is CASSVGQGVESVPQHF. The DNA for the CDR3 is TGTGCCAGCAGCGTGGGACAGGGGGTAGAGTCGGTGCCCCAGCATTTT.

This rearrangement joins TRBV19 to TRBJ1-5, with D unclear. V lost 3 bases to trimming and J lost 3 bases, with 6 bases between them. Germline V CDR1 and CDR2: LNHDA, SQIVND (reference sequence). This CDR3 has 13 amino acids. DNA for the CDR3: TGTGCCAGTAGTATTGATCACAATCAGCCCCAGCATTTT. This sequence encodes CASSIDHNQPQHF.

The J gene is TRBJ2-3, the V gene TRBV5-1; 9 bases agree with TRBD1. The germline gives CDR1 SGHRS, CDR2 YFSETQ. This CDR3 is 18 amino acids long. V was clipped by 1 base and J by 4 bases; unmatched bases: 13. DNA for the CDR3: TGCGCCAGCAGCTTGAGGGCGCCGGGACAGGGACTGTCAGATACGCAGTATTTT. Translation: CASSLRAPGQGLSDTQYF.

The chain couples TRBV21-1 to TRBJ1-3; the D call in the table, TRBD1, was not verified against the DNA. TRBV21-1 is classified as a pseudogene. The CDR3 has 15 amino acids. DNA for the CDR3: TGTGCCAGCAGCACCAAACAGGGAAGGGGAAACACCATATATTTT. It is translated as CASSTKQGRGNTIYF.

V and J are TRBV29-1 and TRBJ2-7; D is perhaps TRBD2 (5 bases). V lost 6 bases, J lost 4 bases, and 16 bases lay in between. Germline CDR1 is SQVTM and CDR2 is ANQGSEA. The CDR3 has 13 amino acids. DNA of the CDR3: TGCAGCGTGAAGCAAAGCGGAGCGTACGAGCAGTACTTC. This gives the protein CSVKQSGAYEQYF.

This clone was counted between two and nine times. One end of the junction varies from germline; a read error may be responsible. CDR3 amino acids: CASSFGSEYEQYF. The CDR3 DNA reads as TGTGCTAGCAGCTTCGGGAGTGAGTACGAGCAGTACTTC. The V and J genes are TRBV7-7 and TRBJ2-7; possibly TRBD2 for D (6 bases). Germline CDR1 SSHAT, CDR2 FNYEAQ (reference sequence). CDR3 size: 13 residues.

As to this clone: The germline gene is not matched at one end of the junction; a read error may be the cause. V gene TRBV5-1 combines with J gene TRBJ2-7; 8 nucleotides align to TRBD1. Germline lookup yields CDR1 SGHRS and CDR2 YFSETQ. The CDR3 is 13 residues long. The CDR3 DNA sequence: TGCGCCAGCAGCTTTAACCCAGGACAGGGAACGATCTTC. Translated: CASSFNPGQGTIF.

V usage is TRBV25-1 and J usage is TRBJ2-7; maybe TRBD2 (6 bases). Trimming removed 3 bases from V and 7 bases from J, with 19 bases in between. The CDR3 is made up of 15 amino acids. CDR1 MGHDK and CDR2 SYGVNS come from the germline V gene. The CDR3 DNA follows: TGTGCCAGCAGTGATATCCGGGAGACCTCTGAAGAGCAGTACTTC. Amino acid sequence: CASSDIRETSEEQYF.

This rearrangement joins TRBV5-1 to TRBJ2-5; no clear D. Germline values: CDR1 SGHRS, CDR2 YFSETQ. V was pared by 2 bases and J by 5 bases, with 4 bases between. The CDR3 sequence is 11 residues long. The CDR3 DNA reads TGCGCCAGCAGCTTTTTTGAGACCCAGTACTTC. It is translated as CASSFFETQYF.

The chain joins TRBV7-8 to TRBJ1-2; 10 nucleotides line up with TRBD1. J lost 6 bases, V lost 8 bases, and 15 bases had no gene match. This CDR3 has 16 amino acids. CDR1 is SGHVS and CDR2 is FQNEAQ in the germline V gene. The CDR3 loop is CASGQRDRGFSDGYTF. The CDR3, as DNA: TGTGCCAGCGGTCAGCGGGACAGGGGTTTTTCCGATGGCTACACCTTC.

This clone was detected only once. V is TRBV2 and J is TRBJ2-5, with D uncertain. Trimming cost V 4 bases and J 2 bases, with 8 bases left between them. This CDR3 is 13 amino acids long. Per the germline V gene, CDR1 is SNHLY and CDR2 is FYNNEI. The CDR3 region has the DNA TGTGCCAGCAGTGCAGACAATCAAGAGACCCAGTACTTC. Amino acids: CASSADNQETQYF.

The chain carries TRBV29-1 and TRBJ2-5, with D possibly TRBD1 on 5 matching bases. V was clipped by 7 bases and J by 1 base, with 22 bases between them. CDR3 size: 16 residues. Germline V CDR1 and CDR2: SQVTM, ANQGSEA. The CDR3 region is CSAWYGSFRAQETQYF. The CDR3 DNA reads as TGCAGCGCTTGGTACGGGTCGTTCAGGGCCCAAGAGACCCAGTACTTC.

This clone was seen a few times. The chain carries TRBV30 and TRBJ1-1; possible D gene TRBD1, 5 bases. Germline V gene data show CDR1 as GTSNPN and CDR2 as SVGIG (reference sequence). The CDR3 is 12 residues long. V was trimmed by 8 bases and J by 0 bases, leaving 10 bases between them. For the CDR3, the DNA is TGTGCCGCGGGACGGATGAACACTGAAGCTTTCTTT. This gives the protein CAAGRMNTEAFF.

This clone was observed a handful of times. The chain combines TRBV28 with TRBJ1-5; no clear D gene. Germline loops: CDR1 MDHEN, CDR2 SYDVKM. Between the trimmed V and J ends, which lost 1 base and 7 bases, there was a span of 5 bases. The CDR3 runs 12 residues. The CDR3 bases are TGTGCCAGCAGTTTATCGAGGCAGCCCCAGCATTTT. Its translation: CASSLSRQPQHF.

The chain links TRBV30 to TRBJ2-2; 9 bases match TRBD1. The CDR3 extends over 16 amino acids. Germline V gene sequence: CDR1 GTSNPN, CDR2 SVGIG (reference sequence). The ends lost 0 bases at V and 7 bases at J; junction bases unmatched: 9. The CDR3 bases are TGTGCCTGGAGTGTACGAACAGGGGGCGCAGGCGGGGAGCTGTTTTTT. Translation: CAWSVRTGGAGGELFF. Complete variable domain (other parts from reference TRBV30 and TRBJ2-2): SQTIHQWPATLVQPVGSPLSLECTVEGTSNPNLYWYRQAAGRGLQLLFYSVGIGQISSEVPQNLSASRPQDRQFILSSKKLLLSDSGFYLCAWSVRTGGAGGELFFGEGSRLTVL.

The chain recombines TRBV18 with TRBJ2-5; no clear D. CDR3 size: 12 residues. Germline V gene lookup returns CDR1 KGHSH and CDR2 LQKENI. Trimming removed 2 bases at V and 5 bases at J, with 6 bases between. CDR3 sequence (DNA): TGTGCCAGCTCACCATCGCTGGAGACCCAGTACTTC. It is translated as CASSPSLETQYF.

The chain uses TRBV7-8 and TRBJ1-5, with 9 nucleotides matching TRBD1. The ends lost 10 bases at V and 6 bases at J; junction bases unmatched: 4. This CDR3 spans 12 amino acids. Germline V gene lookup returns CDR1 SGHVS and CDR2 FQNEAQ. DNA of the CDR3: TGTGCCAAACGGGACAGGGTTCAGCCCCAGCATTTT. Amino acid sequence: CAKRDRVQPQHF.

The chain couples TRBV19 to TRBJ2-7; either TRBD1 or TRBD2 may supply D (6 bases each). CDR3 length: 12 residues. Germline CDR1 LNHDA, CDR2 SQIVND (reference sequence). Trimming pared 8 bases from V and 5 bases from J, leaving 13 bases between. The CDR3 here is CASEDGGHEQYF. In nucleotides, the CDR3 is TGTGCCAGTGAAGATGGGGGGCACGAGCAGTACTTC.

DNA for the CDR3: TGTGCCAGCAGAAACGCAGCTAGCTCCTACGAGCAGTACTTC. Residues: CASRNAASSYEQYF. The chain links TRBV28 to TRBJ2-7; D gene unclear. Germline V gene lookup returns CDR1 MDHEN and CDR2 SYDVKM. The CDR3 is 14 residues long. The ends were cut back, 6 bases at V and 0 bases at J, with 12 bases in the middle.

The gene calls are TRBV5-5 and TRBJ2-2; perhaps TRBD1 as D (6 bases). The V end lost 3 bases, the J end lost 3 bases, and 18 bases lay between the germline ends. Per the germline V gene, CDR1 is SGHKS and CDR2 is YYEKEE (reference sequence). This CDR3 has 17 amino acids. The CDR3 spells CASSSNPLKGDTGELFF. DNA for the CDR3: TGTGCCAGCAGCTCCAACCCTTTGAAGGGGGACACCGGGGAGCTGTTTTTT.

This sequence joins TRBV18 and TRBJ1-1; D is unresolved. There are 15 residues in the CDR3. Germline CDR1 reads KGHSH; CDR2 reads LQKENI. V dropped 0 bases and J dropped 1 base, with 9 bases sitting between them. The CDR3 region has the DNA TGTGCCAGCTCACCACCGCTGGTCGAGAACACTGAAGCTTTCTTT. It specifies CASSPPLVENTEAFF.

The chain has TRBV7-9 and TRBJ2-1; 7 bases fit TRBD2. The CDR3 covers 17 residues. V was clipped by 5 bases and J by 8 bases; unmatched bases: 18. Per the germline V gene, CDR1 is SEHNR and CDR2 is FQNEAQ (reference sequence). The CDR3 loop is CASSPPPGGGVIDEQFF. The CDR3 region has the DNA TGTGCCAGCAGCCCCCCACCGGGAGGAGGGGTTATCGATGAGCAGTTCTTC.

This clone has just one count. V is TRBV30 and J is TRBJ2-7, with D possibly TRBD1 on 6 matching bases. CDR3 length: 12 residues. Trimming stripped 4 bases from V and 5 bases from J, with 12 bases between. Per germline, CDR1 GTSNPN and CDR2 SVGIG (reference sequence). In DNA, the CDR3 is TGTGCCTGGACCAGGGGAATCAACGAGCAGTACTTC. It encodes CAWTRGINEQYF.

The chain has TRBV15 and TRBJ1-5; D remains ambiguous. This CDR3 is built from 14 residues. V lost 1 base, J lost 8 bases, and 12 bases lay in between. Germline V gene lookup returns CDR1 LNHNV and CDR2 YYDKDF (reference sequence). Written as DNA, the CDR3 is TGTGCCACCAGCAGAGGGTCGGGGAGGGAGCCCCAGCATTTT. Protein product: CATSRGSGREPQHF.

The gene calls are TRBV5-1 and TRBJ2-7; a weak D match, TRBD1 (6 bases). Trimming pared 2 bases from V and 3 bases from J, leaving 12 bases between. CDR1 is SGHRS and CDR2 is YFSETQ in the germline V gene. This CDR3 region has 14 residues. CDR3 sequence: CASSFLGQNYEQYF. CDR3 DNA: TGCGCCAGCAGCTTCCTAGGACAGAACTACGAGCAGTACTTC.

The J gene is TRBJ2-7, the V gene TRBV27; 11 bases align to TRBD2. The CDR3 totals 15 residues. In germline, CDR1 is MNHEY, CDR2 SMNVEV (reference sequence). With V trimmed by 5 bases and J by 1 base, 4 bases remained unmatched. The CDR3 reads CASSAGLADSYEQYF. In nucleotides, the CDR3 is TGTGCCAGCAGTGCGGGACTAGCGGATTCCTACGAGCAGTACTTC.

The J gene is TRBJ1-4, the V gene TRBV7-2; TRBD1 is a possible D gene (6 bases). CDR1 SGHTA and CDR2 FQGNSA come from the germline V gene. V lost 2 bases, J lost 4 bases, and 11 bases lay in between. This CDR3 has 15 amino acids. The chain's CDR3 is CASSLQGSHNEKLFF. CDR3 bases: TGTGCCAGCAGCTTACAGGGGTCACATAATGAAAAACTGTTTTTT.

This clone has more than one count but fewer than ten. The CDR3 DNA follows: TGTGCCAGCAGCCAAGTGGTAGTTCCGTATGAACCGGGTGAGCAGTTCTTC. Its translation: CASSQVVVPYEPGEQFF. V gene TRBV4-2 combines with J gene TRBJ2-1; D is unresolved. From germline, CDR1 is LGHNA and CDR2 YNFKEQ. CDR3 length equals 17 residues. V lost 1 base, J lost 9 bases, and 22 bases lay in between.

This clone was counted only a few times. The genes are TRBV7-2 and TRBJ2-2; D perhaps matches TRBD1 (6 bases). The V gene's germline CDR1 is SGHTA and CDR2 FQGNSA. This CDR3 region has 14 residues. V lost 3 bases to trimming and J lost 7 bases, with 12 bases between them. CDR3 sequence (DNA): TGTGCCAGCAGCTTGGCAGGACAGAACGGGGAGCTGTTTTTT. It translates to CASSLAGQNGELFF.